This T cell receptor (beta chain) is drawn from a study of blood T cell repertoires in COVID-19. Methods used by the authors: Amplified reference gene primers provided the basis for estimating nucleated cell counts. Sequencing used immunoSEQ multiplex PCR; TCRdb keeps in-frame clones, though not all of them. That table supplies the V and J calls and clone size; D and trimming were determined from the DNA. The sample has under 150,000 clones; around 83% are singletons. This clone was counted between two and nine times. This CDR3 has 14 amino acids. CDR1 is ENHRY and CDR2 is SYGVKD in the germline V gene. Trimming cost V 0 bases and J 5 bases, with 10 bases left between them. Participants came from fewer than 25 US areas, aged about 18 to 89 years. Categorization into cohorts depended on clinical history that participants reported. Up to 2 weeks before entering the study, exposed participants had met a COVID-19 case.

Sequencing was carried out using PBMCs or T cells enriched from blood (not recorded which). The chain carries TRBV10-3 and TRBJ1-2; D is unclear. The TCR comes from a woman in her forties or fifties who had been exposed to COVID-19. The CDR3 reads CAISESPGRYGYTF. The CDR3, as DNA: TGTGCCATCAGTGAGTCGCCAGGTCGGTATGGCTACACCTTC.